This T cell receptor beta chain was identified during a study of metastatic and nonmetastatic thyroid tumors. On the study more broadly: It was across blood and tumor or nodule tissue from malignant and benign thyroid patients that repertoires were compared.

Findings and limits, study-wide: According to reports, the diversity of TCR beta was significantly higher in malignant thyroid tumors than in benign nodules, and this held in both blood and tumor samples.

The authors' processing: Building a distant-metastasis classifier for papillary thyroid cancer drew on CDR3 differences across clinicopathological groups. TCRdb re-clonotyped the PCR reads via MiXCR. The V and J calls and clone size come from TCRdb's table, not from the authors' own analysis. This sample has about 82,000 clones, with under 15% found just once. This clone was seen at least ten times. The antigen is unknown. Until they underwent thyroid surgery, no patient had received any treatment. Material: tumor tissue. This clonotype was sampled from a female donor with papillary thyroid cancer or a benign thyroid nodule (not recorded which). Some clones in this sample may be carry-over from other donors' samples.

The CDR3 region is CASSEASPDEQYF. As DNA, the CDR3 is TGTGCCAGCAGTGAAGCGTCACCCGACGAGCAGTACTTC. This chain links TRBV6-1 with TRBJ2-7, with D uncertain. Trimming left V 0 bases short and J 5 bases short, with 8 bases between. Per the germline V gene, CDR1 is MNHNS and CDR2 is SASEGT. The CDR3 has 13 amino acids.